One T cell receptor beta chain is described in this entry. The sample comes from a study of OX40 agonist ivuxolimab in advanced cancers. CDR1 is SGHAT, CDR2 FQNNGV, per germline. CDR3 length equals 14 residues. V lost 0 bases, J lost 2 bases, and 8 bases lay in between. Clones were sequenced by immunoSEQ multiplex PCR, and TCRdb holds only the in-frame ones, with some missing. The sample holds more than 50,000 clones, approximately 86% seen once. The chain carries TRBV11-2 and TRBJ2-7; TRBD1 might be the D (6 bases). The source was CD4+ or CD8+ T cells sorted from blood, collected in a trial of the OX40 agonist ivuxolimab. The TCR originated in an adult with an advanced solid tumor such as melanoma, head and neck, liver or kidney cancer. The DNA for the CDR3 is TGTGCCAGCAGCTTAGAGGCAGGGGCCTACGAGCAGTACTTC. Protein sequence: CASSLEAGAYEQYF.